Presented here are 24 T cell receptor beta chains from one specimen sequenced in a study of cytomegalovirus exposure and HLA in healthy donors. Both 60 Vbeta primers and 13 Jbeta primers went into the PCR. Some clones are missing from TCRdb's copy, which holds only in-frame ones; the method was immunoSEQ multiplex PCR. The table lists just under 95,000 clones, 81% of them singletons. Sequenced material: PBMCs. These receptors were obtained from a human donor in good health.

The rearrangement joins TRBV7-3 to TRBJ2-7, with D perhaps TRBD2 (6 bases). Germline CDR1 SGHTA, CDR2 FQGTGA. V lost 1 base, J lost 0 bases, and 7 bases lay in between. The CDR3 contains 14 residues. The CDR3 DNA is TGTGCCAGCAGCTTAAAGCGGGTCTCCTACGAGCAGTACTTC. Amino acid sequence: CASSLKRVSYEQYF.

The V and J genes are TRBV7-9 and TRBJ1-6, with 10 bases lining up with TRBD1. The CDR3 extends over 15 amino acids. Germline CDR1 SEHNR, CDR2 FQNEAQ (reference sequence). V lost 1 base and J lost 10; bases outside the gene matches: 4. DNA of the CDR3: TGTGCCAGCAGCTTAGGGGACAGGGGAAGATCACCCCTCCACTTT. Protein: CASSLGDRGRSPLHF.

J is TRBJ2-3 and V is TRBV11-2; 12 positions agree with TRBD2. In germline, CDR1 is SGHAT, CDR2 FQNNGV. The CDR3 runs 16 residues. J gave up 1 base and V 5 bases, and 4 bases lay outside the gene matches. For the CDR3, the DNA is TGTGCCAGCAGCCCATGGACTAGCGGGGGCACAGATACGCAGTATTTT. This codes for CASSPWTSGGTDTQYF.

CDR3 residues: CASSGQGAANTGELFF. CDR3 bases: TGCGCCAGCAGCGGCCAGGGGGCAGCGAACACCGGGGAGCTGTTTTTT. This sequence joins TRBV5-1 and TRBJ2-2; 8 nucleotides match TRBD1. There are 16 residues in the CDR3. V was clipped by 4 bases and J by 0 bases; unmatched bases: 5. Germline values: CDR1 SGHRS, CDR2 YFSETQ.

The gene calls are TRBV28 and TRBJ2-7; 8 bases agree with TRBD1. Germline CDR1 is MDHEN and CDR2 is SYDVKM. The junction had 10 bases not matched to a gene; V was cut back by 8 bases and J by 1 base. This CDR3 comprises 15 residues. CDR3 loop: CASASRQGFSYEQYF. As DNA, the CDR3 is TGTGCCAGCGCCTCCCGACAGGGGTTTTCCTACGAGCAGTACTTC.

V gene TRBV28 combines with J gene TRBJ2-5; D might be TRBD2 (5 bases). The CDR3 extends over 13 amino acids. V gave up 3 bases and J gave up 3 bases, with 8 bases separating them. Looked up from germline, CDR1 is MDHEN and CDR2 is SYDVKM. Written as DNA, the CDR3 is TGTGCCAGCAGTTTTTCCGGGGAAGAGACCCAGTACTTC. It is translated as CASSFSGEETQYF.

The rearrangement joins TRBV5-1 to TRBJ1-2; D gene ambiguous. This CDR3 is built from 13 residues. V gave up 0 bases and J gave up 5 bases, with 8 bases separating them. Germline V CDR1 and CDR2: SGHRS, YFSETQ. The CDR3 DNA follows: TGCGCCAGCAGCTTGGACCGGGATTATGGCTACACCTTC. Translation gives CASSLDRDYGYTF.

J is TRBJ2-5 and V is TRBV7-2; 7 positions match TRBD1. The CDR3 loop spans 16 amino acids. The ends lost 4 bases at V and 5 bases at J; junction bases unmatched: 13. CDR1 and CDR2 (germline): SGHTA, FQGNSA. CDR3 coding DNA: TGTGCCAGCAGCTATCGAGGGGGCCGGGGCCGGGAGACCCAGTACTTC. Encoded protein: CASSYRGGRGRETQYF.

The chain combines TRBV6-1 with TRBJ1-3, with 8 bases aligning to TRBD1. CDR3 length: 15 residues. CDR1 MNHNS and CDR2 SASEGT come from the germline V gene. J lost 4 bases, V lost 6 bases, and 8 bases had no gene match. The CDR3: CASRSQGAPGNTIYF. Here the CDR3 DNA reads TGTGCCAGCAGATCTCAGGGGGCGCCCGGAAACACCATATATTTT.

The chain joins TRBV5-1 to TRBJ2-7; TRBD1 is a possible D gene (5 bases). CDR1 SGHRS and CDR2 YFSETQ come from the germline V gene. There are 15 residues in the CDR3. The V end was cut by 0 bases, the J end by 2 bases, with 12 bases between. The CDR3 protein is CASSLADRQTYEQYF. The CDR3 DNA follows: TGCGCCAGCAGCTTGGCCGATCGACAGACCTACGAGCAGTACTTC.

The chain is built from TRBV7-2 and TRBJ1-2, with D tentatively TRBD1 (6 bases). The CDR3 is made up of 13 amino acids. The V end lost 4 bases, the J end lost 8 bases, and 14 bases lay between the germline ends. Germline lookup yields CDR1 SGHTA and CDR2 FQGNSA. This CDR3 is CASSSSGAQGYTF. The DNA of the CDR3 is TGTGCCAGCAGCTCGTCAGGGGCGCAGGGCTACACCTTC.

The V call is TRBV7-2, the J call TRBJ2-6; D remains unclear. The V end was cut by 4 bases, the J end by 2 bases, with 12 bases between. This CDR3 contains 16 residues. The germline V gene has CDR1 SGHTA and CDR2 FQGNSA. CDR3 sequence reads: CASSYAGTAGANVLTF. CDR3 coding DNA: TGTGCCAGCAGCTATGCAGGTACGGCTGGGGCCAACGTCCTGACTTTC.

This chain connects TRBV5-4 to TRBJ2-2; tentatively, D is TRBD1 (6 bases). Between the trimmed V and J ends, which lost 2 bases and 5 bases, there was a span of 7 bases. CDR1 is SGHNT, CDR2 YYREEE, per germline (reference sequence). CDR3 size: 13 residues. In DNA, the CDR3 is TGTGCCAGCAGCTTAACAGGGACCGGGGAGCTGTTTTTT. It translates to CASSLTGTGELFF.

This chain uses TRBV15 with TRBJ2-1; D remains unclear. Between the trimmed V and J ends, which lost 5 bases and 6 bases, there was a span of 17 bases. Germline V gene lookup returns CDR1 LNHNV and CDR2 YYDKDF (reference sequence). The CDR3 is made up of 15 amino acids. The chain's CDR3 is CATSLELRVPNEQFF. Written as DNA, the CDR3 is TGTGCCACCAGCCTCGAACTACGGGTCCCCAATGAGCAGTTCTTC.

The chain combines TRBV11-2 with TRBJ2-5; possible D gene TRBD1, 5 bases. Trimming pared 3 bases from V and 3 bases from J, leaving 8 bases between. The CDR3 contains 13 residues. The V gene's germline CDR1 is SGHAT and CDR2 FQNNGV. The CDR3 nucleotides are TGTGCCAGCAGCTTGGGCAGGGAAGAGACCCAGTACTTC. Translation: CASSLGREETQYF.

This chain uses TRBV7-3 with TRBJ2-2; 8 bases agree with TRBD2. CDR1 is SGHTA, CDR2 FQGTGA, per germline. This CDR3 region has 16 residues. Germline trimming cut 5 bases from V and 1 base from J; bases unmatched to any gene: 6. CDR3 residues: CASSDQAGVNTGELFF. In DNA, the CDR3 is TGTGCCAGCAGCGATCAAGCGGGGGTGAACACCGGGGAGCTGTTTTTT.

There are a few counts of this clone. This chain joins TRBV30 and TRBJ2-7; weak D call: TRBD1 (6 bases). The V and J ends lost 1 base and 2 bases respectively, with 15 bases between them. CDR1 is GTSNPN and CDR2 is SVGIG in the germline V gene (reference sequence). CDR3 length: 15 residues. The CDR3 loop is CAWSGGPDSAYEQYF. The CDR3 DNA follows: TGTGCCTGGAGTGGGGGGCCGGACAGCGCCTACGAGCAGTACTTC.

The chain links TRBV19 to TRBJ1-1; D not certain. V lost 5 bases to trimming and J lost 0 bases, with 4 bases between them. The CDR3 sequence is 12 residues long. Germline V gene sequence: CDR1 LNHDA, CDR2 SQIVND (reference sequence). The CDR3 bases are TGTGCCAGTAGTCAGATGAACACTGAAGCTTTCTTT. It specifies CASSQMNTEAFF.

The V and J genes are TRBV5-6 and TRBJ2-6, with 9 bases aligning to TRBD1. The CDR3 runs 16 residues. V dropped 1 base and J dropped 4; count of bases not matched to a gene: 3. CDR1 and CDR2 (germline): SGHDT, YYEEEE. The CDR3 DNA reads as TGTGCCAGCAGCTTGACAGGGGGCGCCGGGGCCAACGTCCTGACTTTC. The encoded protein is CASSLTGGAGANVLTF.

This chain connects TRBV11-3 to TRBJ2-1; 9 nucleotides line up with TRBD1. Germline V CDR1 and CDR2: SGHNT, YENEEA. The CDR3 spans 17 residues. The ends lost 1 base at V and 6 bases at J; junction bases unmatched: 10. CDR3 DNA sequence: TGTGCCAGCAGCTTAGTTTCCGCACAGGGGGCTGGCAATGAGCAGTTCTTC. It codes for CASSLVSAQGAGNEQFF.

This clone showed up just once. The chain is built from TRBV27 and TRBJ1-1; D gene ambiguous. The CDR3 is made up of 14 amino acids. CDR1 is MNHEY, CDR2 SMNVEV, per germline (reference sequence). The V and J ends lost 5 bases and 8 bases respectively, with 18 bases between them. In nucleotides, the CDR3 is TGTGCCAGCAGTCAAGGTCCGCCCGGGTCGGAAGCTTTCTTT. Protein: CASSQGPPGSEAFF.

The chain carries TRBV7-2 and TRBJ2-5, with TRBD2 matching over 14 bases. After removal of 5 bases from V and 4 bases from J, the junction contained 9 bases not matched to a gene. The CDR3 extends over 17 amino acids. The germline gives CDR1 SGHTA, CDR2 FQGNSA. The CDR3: CASSKTSGRALTETQYF. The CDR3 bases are TGTGCCAGCAGCAAGACTAGCGGGAGGGCCCTGACAGAGACCCAGTACTTC.

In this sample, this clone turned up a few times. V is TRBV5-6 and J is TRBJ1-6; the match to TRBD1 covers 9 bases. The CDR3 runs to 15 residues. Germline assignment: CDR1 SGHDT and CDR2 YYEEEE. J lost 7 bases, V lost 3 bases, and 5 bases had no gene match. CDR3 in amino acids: CASSSPGQGNSPLHF. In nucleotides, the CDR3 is TGTGCCAGCAGCTCCCCGGGACAGGGCAATTCACCCCTCCACTTT.

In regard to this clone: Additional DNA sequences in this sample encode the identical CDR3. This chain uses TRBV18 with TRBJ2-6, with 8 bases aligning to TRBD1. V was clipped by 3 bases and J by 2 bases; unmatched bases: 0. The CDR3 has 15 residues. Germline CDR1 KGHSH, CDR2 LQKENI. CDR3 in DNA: TGTGCCAGCTCACCGACAGGGGCTGGGGCCAACGTCCTGACTTTC. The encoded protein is CASSPTGAGANVLTF.